Below, 15 T cell receptor beta chains from the same sample are listed, as sequenced in a study of Ad26.COV2.S vaccination and SARS-CoV-2 variants. Data came from immunoSEQ multiplex PCR; TCRdb stores just in-frame clones and leaves some out. The sample comprises about 480,000 clones, around nine tenths of which are singletons, and roughly 13% rests with the top ten. The treatment denotes: around 19 received Ad26.COV2.S at low or high dose, single or two shots; several received placebo; per-sample allocation not given. Sampling was performed 63 days after the first vaccine or placebo injection. Here the sequenced sample was peripheral blood, taken in a trial of Ad26.COV2.S vaccine versus placebo. The receptor set was obtained from a person between 18 and 59 years old who received the Ad26.COV2.S COVID-19 vaccine or a placebo.

This clone came up once. The chain joins TRBV5-1 to TRBJ2-5; D ambiguous. The V gene lost 0 bases and the J gene lost 3 bases, with 12 bases spanning the gap. The CDR3 loop spans 15 amino acids. CDR1 is SGHRS and CDR2 is YFSETQ in the germline V gene. This CDR3 reads CASSLDGPPKETQYF. The CDR3 DNA sequence: TGCGCCAGCAGCTTGGATGGGCCGCCGAAAGAGACCCAGTACTTC.

The count of this clone is one. This sequence joins TRBV11-3 and TRBJ2-5; 14 bases line up with TRBD2. The CDR3 loop spans 15 amino acids. Germline values: CDR1 SGHNT, CDR2 YENEEA. Trimming removed 4 bases from V and 4 bases from J; junction bases left unmatched: 2. CDR3 loop: CASSSGTSGGETQYF. The CDR3 DNA reads TGTGCCAGCAGCTCCGGGACTAGCGGGGGAGAGACCCAGTACTTC.

V is TRBV6-5 and J is TRBJ1-1, with D maybe TRBD1 (5 bases). CDR1 MNHEY and CDR2 SVGAGI come from the germline V gene. The length of the CDR3 is 13 residues. Trimming took 7 bases from V and 3 from J, leaving 12 bases between them. The CDR3 region has the DNA TGTGCCAGCACTCACCCGGGGGACACTGAAGCTTTCTTT. This translates into CASTHPGDTEAFF.

J is TRBJ1-4 and V is TRBV15, with D perhaps matching TRBD1 (5 bases). Per the germline V gene, CDR1 is LNHNV and CDR2 is YYDKDF (reference sequence). This CDR3 has 12 residues. V gave up 5 bases and J gave up 6 bases, with 7 bases separating them. This CDR3 reads CATSGGYEKLFF. DNA of the CDR3: TGTGCCACCAGCGGGGGGTATGAAAAACTGTTTTTT.

The chain combines TRBV4-3 with TRBJ2-7; TRBD1 is a possible D gene (6 bases). V lost 0 bases and J 3 bases, leaving 15 bases between the germline ends. Germline values: CDR1 LGHNA, CDR2 YSLEER. This CDR3 spans 16 amino acids. CDR3 sequence reads: CASSQEVAGVFYEQYF. The CDR3, as DNA: TGCGCCAGCAGCCAAGAAGTGGCAGGGGTTTTCTACGAGCAGTACTTC.

The rearrangement uses TRBV15 and TRBJ2-1, with no clear D. This CDR3 contains 14 residues. Germline values: CDR1 LNHNV, CDR2 YYDKDF (reference sequence). V lost 0 bases and J lost 5, with 8 bases in between. CDR3 sequence (DNA): TGTGCCACCAGCAGAGACAGCAGAGACAATGAGCAGTTCTTC. It is translated as CATSRDSRDNEQFF.

The gene calls are TRBV28 and TRBJ2-7; D is ambiguous. Germline V gene sequence: CDR1 MDHEN, CDR2 SYDVKM. The CDR3 runs 13 residues. The ends were cut back, 1 base at V and 6 bases at J, with 10 bases in the middle. The CDR3 protein is CASSLLGLGEQYF. The DNA of the CDR3 is TGTGCCAGCAGTTTATTGGGGTTAGGCGAGCAGTACTTC.

This sequence joins TRBV14 and TRBJ1-3; 8 bases match TRBD1. CDR1 SGHDN and CDR2 FVKESK come from the germline V gene. The CDR3 is made up of 14 amino acids. After removal of 5 bases from V and 4 bases from J, the junction contained 4 bases not matched to a gene. CDR3 bases: TGTGCCAGCAGCAACAGGGGGAGAGGAAACACCATATATTTT. It codes for CASSNRGRGNTIYF.

The chain recombines TRBV9 with TRBJ2-2, with D possibly TRBD1 on 5 matching bases. Trimming took 2 bases from V and 7 from J, leaving 15 bases between them. Germline-derived CDR1 and CDR2 are SGDLS and YYNGEE. This CDR3 contains 15 residues. CDR3 nucleotide sequence: TGTGCCAGCAGCGTGAGACCTACAGGCGACGGGGAGCTGTTTTTT. Translation gives CASSVRPTGDGELFF.

The V call is TRBV4-2, the J call TRBJ2-3, with D possibly TRBD2 on 6 matching bases. From germline, CDR1 is LGHNA and CDR2 YNFKEQ. The CDR3 contains 18 residues. Between the trimmed V and J ends, which lost 4 bases and 0 bases, there was a span of 20 bases. DNA for the CDR3: TGTGCCAGCAGCCCCCGCGCACTGGGACTCCTCAGCACAGATACGCAGTATTTT. It codes for CASSPRALGLLSTDTQYF.

The chain joins TRBV5-1 to TRBJ2-7; TRBD2 matches at 14 bases. This CDR3 is built from 17 residues. Germline-derived CDR1 and CDR2 are SGHRS and YFSETQ. J gave up 5 bases and V 1 base, and 8 bases lay outside the gene matches. The CDR3: CASSLTQPGLAGDEQYF. CDR3 in DNA: TGCGCCAGCAGCTTGACCCAACCGGGACTAGCGGGGGACGAGCAGTACTTC. The full variable domain, with the rest looked up from reference TRBV5-1 and TRBJ2-7, is KAGVTQTPRYLIKTRGQQVTLSCSPISGHRSVSWYQQTPGQGLQFLFEYFSETQRNKGNFPGRFSGRQFSNSRSEMNVSTLELGDSALYLCASSLTQPGLAGDEQYFGPGTRLTVT.

This chain uses TRBV3-1 (or the pseudogene TRBV3-2) with TRBJ2-7; no definite D call. Trimming cost V 2 bases and J 1 base, with 6 bases left between them. CDR1 is LGHDT, CDR2 YNNKEL, per germline (reference sequence). The CDR3 extends over 13 amino acids. The CDR3 nucleotides are TGTGCCAGCAGCCAAAGTAGGTCCTACGAGCAGTACTTC. This codes for CASSQSRSYEQYF.

This chain connects TRBV4-2 to TRBJ2-1; TRBD2 aligns across 8 bases. J gave up 9 bases and V 2 bases, and 6 bases lay outside the gene matches. Germline V gives CDR1 LGHNA, CDR2 YNFKEQ. The CDR3 length is 14 residues. Here the CDR3 reads CASSQRGGLAEQFF. For the CDR3, the DNA is TGTGCCAGCAGCCAAAGGGGAGGACTAGCTGAGCAGTTCTTC.

This clone has only a few counts. J is TRBJ1-5 and V is TRBV19; 8 bases are shared with TRBD1. The germline V gene has CDR1 LNHDA and CDR2 SQIVND (reference sequence). Unmatched junction bases numbered 2, after V lost 6 bases and J lost 4 bases. The CDR3 length is 13 residues. The CDR3 region is CASSDRGNQPQHF. The CDR3 DNA follows: TGTGCCAGTAGCGACAGGGGTAATCAGCCCCAGCATTTT.

The rearrangement joins TRBV13 to TRBJ2-1; 11 bases map to TRBD2. Germline V CDR1 and CDR2: PRHDT, FYEKMQ (reference sequence). CDR3 size: 19 residues. Trimming at V came to 4 bases and at J to 2 bases, leaving 13 bases not matched to a gene. The CDR3 reads CASSWTGTSGPLAYNEQFF. The CDR3 DNA reads as TGTGCCAGCAGCTGGACCGGGACTAGCGGCCCCCTTGCCTACAATGAGCAGTTCTTC. Using reference TRBV13 and TRBJ2-1 for the parts outside the CDR3, the full variable domain is AAGVIQSPRHLIKEKRETATLKCYPIPRHDTVYWYQQGPGQDPQFLISFYEKMQSDKGSIPDRFSAQQFSDYHSELNMSSLELGDSALYFCASSWTGTSGPLAYNEQFFGPGTRLTVL.